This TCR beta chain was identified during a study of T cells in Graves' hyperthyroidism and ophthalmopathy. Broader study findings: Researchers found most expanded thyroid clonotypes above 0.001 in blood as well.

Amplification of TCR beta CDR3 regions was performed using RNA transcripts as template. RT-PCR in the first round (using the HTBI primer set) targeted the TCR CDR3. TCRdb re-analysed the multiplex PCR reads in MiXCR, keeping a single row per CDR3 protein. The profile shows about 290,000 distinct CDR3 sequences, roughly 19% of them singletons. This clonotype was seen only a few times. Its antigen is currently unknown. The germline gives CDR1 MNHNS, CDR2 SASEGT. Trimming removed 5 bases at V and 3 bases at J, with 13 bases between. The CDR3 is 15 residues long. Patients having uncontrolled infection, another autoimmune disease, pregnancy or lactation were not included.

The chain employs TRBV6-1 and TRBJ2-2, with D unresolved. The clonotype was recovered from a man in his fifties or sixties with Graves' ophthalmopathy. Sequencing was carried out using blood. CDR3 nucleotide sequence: TGTGCCAGCAGTATAACGGGCGCGGACACCGGGGAGCTGTTTTTT. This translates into CASSITGADTGELFF.